A selection of T cell receptor beta chains follows, all from one sample in a study of control samples from healthy donors and cancer patients. TCRdb's copy holds only in-frame clones and misses some; the assay was immunoSEQ multiplex PCR. There are 130,000 to 150,000 clones in the sample; around 90% occur only once, and approximately 10% lies in the top ten. The material sequenced was blood. The receptors were sampled from a man aged 25 to 40 in good health. Both conserved end residues are trimmed from each CDR3.

TRBJ2-3 TRBV7-6 ASSLAPAGGSTDTQY
TRBJ1-2 TRBV4-2 ASSQDQGKGYGYT
TRBJ2-3 TRBV5-1 ASALGGSTDTQY
TRBJ2-2 TRBV7-8 ASSLAGNTGELF
TRBJ2-2 TRBV19 ASSRGDTRNTGELF
TRBJ2-1 TRBV9 ASSVGLANEQF
TRBJ1-6 TRBV12-3/TRBV12-4 ASSPMESPLH
TRBJ2-1 TRBV28 ASSGSPMGLATYNEQF
TRBJ2-1 TRBV7-3 ASSSTRGEQF
TRBJ1-1 TRBV10-2 ASSGGGTEAF
TRBJ2-7 TRBV28 ASRLAGKYEQY
TRBJ2-3 TRBV27 ASSLRTSGSTDTQY
TRBJ2-1 TRBV11-1 ASSLLIADEQF
TRBJ2-1 TRBV28 ASSLPVTAEQF
TRBJ2-1 TRBV6-5 ASELAGVSNEQF
TRBJ2-7 TRBV5-5 ASSPTGTYEQY
TRBJ1-1 TRBV28 ASSLSQGNTEAF
TRBJ2-2 TRBV28 ATRTGPNTGELF
TRBJ2-1 TRBV19 ASSMPFLAGEDEQF
TRBJ1-5 TRBV28 ASRIPPGQGVQPQH
TRBJ1-2 TRBV5-4 ASSKPGLPGYT